This TCR beta chain came from a study of CD8 T cells in Susac syndrome. This clonotype was seen more than once but under ten times. In contrast to the negatively isolated CD8+ and CD4+ T cells, TEMRA cells were FACS-enriched. Germline values: CDR1 SGHDN, CDR2 FVKESK. Unmatched junction bases numbered 8, after V lost 5 bases and J lost 2 bases. The CDR3 covers 16 residues. cDNA came from roughly 0.5 to 1 ug RNA primed by random hexamers. Across 54 Vbeta and 13 Jbeta, TCR beta CDR3 was amplified with immunoSEQ multiplex PCR. TCRdb analysed the immunoSEQ multiplex PCR reads with MiXCR anew, one entry per CDR3 protein. The sample holds 350,000 to 550,000 distinct CDR3 sequences, 75% to 90% seen once.

V and J are TRBV14 and TRBJ2-7; 11 nucleotides line up with TRBD2. The sample was CD8+ T cells from PBMCs. The clonotype comes from a human donor with multiple sclerosis. The CDR3 reads CASSWGTSGAPYEQYF. DNA of the CDR3: TGTGCCAGCAGCTGGGGGACTAGCGGAGCCCCCTACGAGCAGTACTTC.